This T cell receptor beta chain was sequenced for a study of a mutant IDH1 vaccine in newly diagnosed glioma. Using immunoSEQ multiplex PCR, the repertoire was profiled, and TCRdb retains in-frame clones only, with some absent. The sample yields some 46,000 clones, around 94% seen once. Time point: week 35, safety follow-up. Mutant IDH1 20-mer peptide, at 300 ug, made up each vaccine dose, with topical imiquimod. Concerning this clone: Its antigen is not identified.

Sequenced here: PBMCs, sampled from a glioma patient whose treatment included an IDH1 peptide vaccine. This clonotype was sampled from a man aged 50-59 years with glioma.

CDR3 DNA sequence: TGTGCCAGCAGGCCAATGACAGGGAGCACAGATACGCAGTATTTT. Translation gives CASRPMTGSTDTQYF. This sequence joins TRBV9 and TRBJ2-3; TRBD1 aligns across 7 bases. The CDR3 is made up of 15 amino acids. Germline values: CDR1 SGDLS, CDR2 YYNGEE. The V segment lost 5 bases and the J segment 0 bases; nucleotides outside the gene matches: 6.